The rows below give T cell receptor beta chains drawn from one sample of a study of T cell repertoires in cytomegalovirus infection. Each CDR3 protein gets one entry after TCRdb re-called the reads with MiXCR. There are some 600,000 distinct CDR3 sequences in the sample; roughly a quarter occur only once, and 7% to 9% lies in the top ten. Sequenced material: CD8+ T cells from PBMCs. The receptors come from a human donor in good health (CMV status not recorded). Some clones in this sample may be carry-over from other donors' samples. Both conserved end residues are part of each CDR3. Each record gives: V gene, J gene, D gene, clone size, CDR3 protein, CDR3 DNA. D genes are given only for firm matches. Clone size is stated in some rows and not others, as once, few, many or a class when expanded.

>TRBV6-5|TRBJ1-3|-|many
CASSYTGTGNTIYF
TGTGCCAGCAGTTACACTGGGACTGGAAACACCATATATTTT
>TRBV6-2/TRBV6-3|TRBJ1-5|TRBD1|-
CASSYVQGHQPQHF
TGTGCCAGCAGTTATGTACAGGGGCATCAGCCCCAGCATTTT
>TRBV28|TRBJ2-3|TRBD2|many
CASSLSGGSSTDTQYF
TGTGCCAGCAGTTTATCGGGGGGGAGTAGCACAGATACGCAGTATTTT
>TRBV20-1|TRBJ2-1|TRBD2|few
CSARDWAGGGNEQFF
TGCAGTGCTAGAGATTGGGCGGGGGGGGGCAATGAGCAGTTCTTC
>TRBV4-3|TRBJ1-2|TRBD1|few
CASSQNIRDSQYYGYTF
TGCGCCAGCAGCCAGAATATTCGGGACAGCCAGTACTATGGCTACACCTTC
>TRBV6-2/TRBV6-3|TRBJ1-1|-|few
CASSYSPGTEAFF
TGTGCCAGCAGTTACTCCCCAGGGACTGAAGCTTTCTTT
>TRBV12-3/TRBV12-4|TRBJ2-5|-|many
CASSMGPEGETQYF
TGTGCCAGCAGTATGGGCCCCGAGGGGGAGACCCAGTACTTC
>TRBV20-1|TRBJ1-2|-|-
CSARNRYGYTF
TGCAGTGCTAGAAACCGGTATGGCTACACCTTC
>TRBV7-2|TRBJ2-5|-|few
CASSLTLQGEGRETQYF
TGTGCCAGCAGCTTGACCTTACAGGGTGAAGGAAGGGAGACCCAGTACTTC
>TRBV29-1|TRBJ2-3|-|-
CSVDGTGIADTQYF
TGCAGCGTTGATGGAACAGGGATTGCAGATACGCAGTATTTT
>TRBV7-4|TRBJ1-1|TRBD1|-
CASSPVTGAMNTEAFF
TGTGCCAGCAGCCCCGTGACAGGGGCCATGAACACTGAAGCTTTCTTT
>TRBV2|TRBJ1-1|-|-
CASKGVEAFF
TGTGCCAGCAAAGGGGTTGAAGCTTTCTTT
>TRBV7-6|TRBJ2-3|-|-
CASSSYDSSTDTQYF
TGTGCCAGCAGCTCTTACGATTCTAGCACAGATACGCAGTATTTT
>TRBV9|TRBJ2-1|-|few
CASSGGTGSSYNEQFF
TGTGCCAGCAGCGGCGGCACAGGGAGCTCCTACAATGAGCAGTTCTTC
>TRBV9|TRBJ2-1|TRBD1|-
CASSVAGQSYNEQFF
TGTGCCAGCAGCGTAGCGGGACAGAGCTACAATGAGCAGTTCTTC
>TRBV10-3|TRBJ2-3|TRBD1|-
CAISASAGGSTDTQYF
TGTGCCATCAGTGCCTCGGCAGGGGGTAGCACAGATACGCAGTATTTT
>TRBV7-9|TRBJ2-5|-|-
CASSLDRRETQYF
TGTGCCAGCAGCTTAGACAGGCGGGAGACCCAGTACTTC
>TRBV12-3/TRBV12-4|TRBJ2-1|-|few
CASNSGNNEQFF
TGTGCCAGCAACTCCGGGAATAATGAGCAGTTCTTC
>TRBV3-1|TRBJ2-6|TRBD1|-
CASSQARDRDGANVLTF
TGTGCCAGCAGCCAAGCTAGGGACAGGGACGGGGCCAACGTCCTGACTTTC
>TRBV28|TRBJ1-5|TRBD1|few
CASREQGAMLNSNQPQHF
TGTGCCAGCAGAGAACAGGGGGCGATGCTCAATAGCAATCAGCCCCAGCATTTT
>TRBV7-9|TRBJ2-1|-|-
CPSSLASDNEQFF
TGTCCCAGCAGCTTAGCGAGTGACAATGAGCAGTTCTTC
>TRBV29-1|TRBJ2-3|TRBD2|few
CSVDPSGGESTDTQYF
TGCAGCGTTGACCCTAGCGGGGGGGAATCCACAGATACGCAGTATTTT
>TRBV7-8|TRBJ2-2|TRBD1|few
CASSFTGVPGELFF
TGTGCCAGCAGCTTTACAGGGGTGCCCGGGGAGCTGTTTTTT
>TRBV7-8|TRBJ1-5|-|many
CASSFSADGKNQPQHF
TGTGCCAGCAGCTTCTCTGCCGACGGTAAAAATCAGCCCCAGCATTTT